The subject of this entry is one T cell receptor (beta chain). CDR3 length: 14 amino acids. Germline V gene lookup returns CDR1 KGHSH and CDR2 LQKENI. The germline V and J ends were trimmed by 3 bases and 8 bases, with 16 bases remaining between them. Unique molecular identifiers tagged the TCRbeta library. TCRdb passed the PCR reads through MiXCR, listing each CDR3 protein once. The table shows approximately 270,000 distinct CDR3 sequences, with around 9.6% occurring only once. This record belongs to a study of T-cell reconstitution after alpha-beta-depleted transplantation in children. V gene TRBV18 combines with J gene TRBJ1-2; tentative D call: TRBD1 (6 bases). The material was PBMCs from the stem cell graft donor, obtained from the stem cell graft. This sequence was found in a human donor who donated a stem cell graft to a child with SCID. The CDR3 DNA reads TGTGCCAGCTCACCGGGCAGGGGTAGGGAAGGCTACACCTTC. It translates to CASSPGRGREGYTF. The full variable domain, its missing parts supplied by reference TRBV18 and TRBJ1-2, is NAGVMQNPRHLVRRRGQEARLRCSPMKGHSHVYWYRQLPEEGLKFMVYLQKENIIDESGMPKERFSAEFPKEGPSILRIQQVVRGDSAAYFCASSPGRGREGYTFGSGTRLTVV.